This T cell receptor beta chain was recovered during a study of blood T cells in healthy people across ages. Study-level results: TCR beta diversity tracked closely with naive T cell percentage. Without sorted subsets, naive and antigen-experienced compartments could not be conclusively compared.

Trimming removed 6 bases at V and 8 bases at J, with 5 bases between. The CDR3 consists of 9 residues. Germline CDR1 MNHEY, CDR2 SMNVEV (reference sequence). Using a J-beta primer mix together with a sample-barcoded 5' primer, a second PCR was run for about 6 to 11 cycles. Each sample yielded at least 2.5 million CDR3-containing paired-end reads. TCRdb redid the calling of the 5' RACE reads with MiXCR, one entry per CDR3 protein. The sample lists 850,000 to 1,100,000 distinct CDR3 sequences, more than 30% occurring once. This clonotype was seen a few times. Its target is unknown. The gene calls are TRBV27 and TRBJ2-7, with unresolved D. The sequenced sample was blood. The clonotype originates from a man younger than 35 in good health. As DNA, the CDR3 is TGTGCCAGCAGCTCTCAGCAGTACTTC. It yields the protein CASSSQQYF.